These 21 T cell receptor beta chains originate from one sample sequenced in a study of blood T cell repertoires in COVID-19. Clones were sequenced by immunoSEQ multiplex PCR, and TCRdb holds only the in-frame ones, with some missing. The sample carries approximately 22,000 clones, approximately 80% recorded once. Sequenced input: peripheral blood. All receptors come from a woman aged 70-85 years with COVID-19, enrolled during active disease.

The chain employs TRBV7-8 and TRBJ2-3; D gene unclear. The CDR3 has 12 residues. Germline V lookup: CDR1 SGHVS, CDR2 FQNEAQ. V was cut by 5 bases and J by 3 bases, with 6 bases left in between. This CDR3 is CASSPKTDTQYF. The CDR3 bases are TGTGCCAGCAGCCCTAAGACAGATACGCAGTATTTT.

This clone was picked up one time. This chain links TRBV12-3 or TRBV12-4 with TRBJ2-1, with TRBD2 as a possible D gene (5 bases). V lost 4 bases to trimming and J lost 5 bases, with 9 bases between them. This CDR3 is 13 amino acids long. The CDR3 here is CASSWSGNNEQFF. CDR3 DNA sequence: TGTGCCAGCAGTTGGAGCGGTAACAATGAGCAGTTCTTC.

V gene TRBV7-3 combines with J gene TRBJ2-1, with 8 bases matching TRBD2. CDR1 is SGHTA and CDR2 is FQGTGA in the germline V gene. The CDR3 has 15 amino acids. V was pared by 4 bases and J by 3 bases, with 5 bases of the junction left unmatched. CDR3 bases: TGTGCCAGCAGCTCCAGCGGGGGCTACTACAATGAGCAGTTCTTC. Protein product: CASSSSGGYYNEQFF.

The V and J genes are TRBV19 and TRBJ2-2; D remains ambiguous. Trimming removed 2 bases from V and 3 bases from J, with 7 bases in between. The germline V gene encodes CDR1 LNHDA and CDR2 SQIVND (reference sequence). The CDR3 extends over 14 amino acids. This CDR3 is CASSISRDTGELFF. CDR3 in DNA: TGTGCCAGTAGTATATCTCGCGACACCGGGGAGCTGTTTTTT. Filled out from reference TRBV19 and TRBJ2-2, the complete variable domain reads DGGITQSPKYLFRKEGQNVTLSCEQNLNHDAMYWYRQDPGQGLRLIYYSQIVNDFQKGDIAEGYSVSREKKESFPLTVTSAQKNPTAFYLCASSISRDTGELFFGEGSRLTVL.

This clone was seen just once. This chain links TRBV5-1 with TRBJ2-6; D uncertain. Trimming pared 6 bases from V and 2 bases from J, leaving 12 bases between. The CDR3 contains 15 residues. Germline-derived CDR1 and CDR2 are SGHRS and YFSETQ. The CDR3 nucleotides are TGCGCCAGCACCCGAGGTTCGGCTGGGGCCAACGTCCTGACTTTC. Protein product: CASTRGSAGANVLTF.

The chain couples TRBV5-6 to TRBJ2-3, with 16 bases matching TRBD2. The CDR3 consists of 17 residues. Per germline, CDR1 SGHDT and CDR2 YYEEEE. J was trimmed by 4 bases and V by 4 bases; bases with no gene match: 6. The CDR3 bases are TGTGCCAGCAGCACCCCAGGGACTAGCGGGGGGGCAGATACGCAGTATTTT. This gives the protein CASSTPGTSGGADTQYF. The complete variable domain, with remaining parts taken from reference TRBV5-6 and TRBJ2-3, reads DAGVTQSPTHLIKTRGQQVTLRCSPKSGHDTVSWYQQALGQGPQFIFQYYEEEERQRGNFPDRFSGHQFPNYSSELNVNALLLGDSALYLCASSTPGTSGGADTQYFGPGTRLTVL.

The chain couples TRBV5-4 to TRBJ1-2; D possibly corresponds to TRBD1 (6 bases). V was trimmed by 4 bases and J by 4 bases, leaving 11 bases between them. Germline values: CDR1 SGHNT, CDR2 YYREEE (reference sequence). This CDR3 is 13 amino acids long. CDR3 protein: CASSQVGAYGYTF. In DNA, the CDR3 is TGTGCCAGCAGCCAGGTGGGGGCCTATGGCTACACCTTC.

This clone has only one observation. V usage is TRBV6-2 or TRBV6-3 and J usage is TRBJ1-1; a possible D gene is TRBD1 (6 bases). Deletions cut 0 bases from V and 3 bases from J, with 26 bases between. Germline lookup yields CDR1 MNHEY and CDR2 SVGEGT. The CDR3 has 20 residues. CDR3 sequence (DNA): TGTGCCAGCAGTTACTCGAACAGATGGGCAGGGGTTGCTTCTGACACTGAAGCTTTCTTT. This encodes CASSYSNRWAGVASDTEAFF.

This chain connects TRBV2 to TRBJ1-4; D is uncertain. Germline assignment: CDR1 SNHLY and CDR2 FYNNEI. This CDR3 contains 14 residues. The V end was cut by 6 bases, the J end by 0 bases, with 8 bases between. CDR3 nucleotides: TGTGCCAGCAGCATACAAGCAACTAATGAAAAACTGTTTTTT. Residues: CASSIQATNEKLFF.

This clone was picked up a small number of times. The CDR3 protein is CASSLWRGRGNEQFF. The CDR3 bases are TGTGCCAGCAGCTTATGGCGCGGGAGGGGAAATGAGCAGTTCTTC. The chain joins TRBV7-2 to TRBJ2-1, with TRBD2 matching over 9 bases. CDR1 SGHTA and CDR2 FQGNSA come from the germline V gene. Germline trimming cut 2 bases from V and 7 bases from J; bases unmatched to any gene: 6. The CDR3 sequence is 15 residues long.

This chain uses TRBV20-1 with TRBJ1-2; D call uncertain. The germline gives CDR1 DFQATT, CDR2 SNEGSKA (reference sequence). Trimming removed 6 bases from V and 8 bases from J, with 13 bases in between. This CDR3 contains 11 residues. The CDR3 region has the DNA TGCAGTGCCCGGGTAGAGGGCGGCTACACCTTC. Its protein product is CSARVEGGYTF.

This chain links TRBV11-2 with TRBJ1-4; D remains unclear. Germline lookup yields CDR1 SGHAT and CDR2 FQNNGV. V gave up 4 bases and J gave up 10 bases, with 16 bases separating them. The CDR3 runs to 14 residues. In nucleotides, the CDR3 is TGTGCCAGCAGCTCAGGCCCTACCCGGGGAAAACTGTTTTTT. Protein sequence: CASSSGPTRGKLFF.

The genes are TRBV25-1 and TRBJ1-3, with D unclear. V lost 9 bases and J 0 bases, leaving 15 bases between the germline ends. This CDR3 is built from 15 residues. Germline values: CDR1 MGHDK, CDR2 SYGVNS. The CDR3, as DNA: TGTGCCAGTAGCCCTCCCGGGAGCTCTGGAAACACCATATATTTT. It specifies CASSPPGSSGNTIYF. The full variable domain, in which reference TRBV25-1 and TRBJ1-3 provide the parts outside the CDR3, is EADIYQTPRYLVIGTGKKITLECSQTMGHDKMYWYQQDPGMELHLIHYSYGVNSTEKGDLSSESTVSRIRTEHFPLTLESARPSHTSQYLCASSPPGSSGNTIYFGEGSWLTVV.

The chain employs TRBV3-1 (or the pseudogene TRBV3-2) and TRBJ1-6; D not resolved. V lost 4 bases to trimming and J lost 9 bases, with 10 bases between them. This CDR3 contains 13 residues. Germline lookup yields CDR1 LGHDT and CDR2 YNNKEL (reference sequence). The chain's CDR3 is CASSPSRASPLHF. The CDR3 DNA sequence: TGTGCCAGCAGCCCTTCGAGGGCTTCACCCCTCCACTTT.

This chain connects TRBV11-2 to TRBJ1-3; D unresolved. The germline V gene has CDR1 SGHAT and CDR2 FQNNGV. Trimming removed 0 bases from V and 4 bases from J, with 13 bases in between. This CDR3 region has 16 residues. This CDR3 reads CASSLDTDLQGNTIYF. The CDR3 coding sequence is TGTGCCAGCAGCTTAGATACAGACCTCCAAGGAAACACCATATATTTT.

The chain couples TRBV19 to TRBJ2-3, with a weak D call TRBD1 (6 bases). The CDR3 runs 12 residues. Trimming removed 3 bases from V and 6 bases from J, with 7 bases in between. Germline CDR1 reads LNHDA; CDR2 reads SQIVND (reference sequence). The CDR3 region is CASSIRGDTQYF. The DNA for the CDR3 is TGTGCCAGTAGTATTAGGGGGGATACGCAGTATTTT. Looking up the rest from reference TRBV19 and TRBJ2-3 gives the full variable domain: DGGITQSPKYLFRKEGQNVTLSCEQNLNHDAMYWYRQDPGQGLRLIYYSQIVNDFQKGDIAEGYSVSREKKESFPLTVTSAQKNPTAFYLCASSIRGDTQYFGPGTRLTVL.

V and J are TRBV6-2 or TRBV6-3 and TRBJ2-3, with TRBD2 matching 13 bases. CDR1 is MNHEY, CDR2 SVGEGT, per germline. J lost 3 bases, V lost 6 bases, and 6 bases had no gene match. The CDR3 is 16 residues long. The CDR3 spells CASSETSGRVTDTQYF. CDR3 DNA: TGTGCCAGCAGCGAAACTAGCGGGAGGGTTACAGATACGCAGTATTTT.

The CDR3 here is CASSPPGVQGVEAFF. CDR3 nucleotide sequence: TGTGCCAGCTCACCACCGGGGGTACAGGGAGTTGAAGCTTTCTTT. The gene calls are TRBV18 and TRBJ1-1; D might be TRBD1 (6 bases). The germline CDR1 and CDR2 sequences are KGHSH and LQKENI. V lost 0 bases to trimming and J lost 7 bases, with 15 bases between them. The length of the CDR3 is 15 residues. The complete variable domain, with remaining parts taken from reference TRBV18 and TRBJ1-1, reads NAGVMQNPRHLVRRRGQEARLRCSPMKGHSHVYWYRQLPEEGLKFMVYLQKENIIDESGMPKERFSAEFPKEGPSILRIQQVVRGDSAAYFCASSPPGVQGVEAFFGQGTRLTVV.

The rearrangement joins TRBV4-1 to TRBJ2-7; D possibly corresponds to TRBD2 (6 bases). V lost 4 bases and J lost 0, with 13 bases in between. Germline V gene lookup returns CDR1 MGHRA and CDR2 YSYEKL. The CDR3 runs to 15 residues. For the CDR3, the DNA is TGCGCCAGCAGCCGTGAACTGACTAGCTCCTACGAGCAGTACGTC. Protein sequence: CASSRELTSSYEQYV.

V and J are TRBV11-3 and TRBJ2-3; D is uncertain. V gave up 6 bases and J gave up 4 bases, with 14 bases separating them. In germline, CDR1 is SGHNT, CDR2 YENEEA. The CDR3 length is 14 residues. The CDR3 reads CASSSYRVPDTQYF. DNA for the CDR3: TGTGCCAGCAGTTCGTATCGGGTCCCAGATACGCAGTATTTT.

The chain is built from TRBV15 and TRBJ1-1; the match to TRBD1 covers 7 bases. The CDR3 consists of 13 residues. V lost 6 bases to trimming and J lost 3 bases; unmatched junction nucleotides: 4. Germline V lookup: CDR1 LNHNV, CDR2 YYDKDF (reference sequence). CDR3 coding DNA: TGTGCCACCAGTAAACAGGGGTACACTGAAGCTTTCTTT. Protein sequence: CATSKQGYTEAFF.